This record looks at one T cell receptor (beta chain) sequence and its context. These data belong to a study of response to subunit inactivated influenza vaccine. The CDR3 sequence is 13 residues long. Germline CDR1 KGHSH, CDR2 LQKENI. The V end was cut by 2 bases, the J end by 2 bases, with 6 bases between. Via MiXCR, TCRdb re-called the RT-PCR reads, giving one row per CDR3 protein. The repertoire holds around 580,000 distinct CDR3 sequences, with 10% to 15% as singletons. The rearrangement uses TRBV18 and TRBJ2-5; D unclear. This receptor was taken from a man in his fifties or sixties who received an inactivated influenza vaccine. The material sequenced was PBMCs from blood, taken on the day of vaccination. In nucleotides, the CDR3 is TGTGCCAGCTCACCAGTGGGGCAAGAGACCCAGTACTTC. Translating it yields CASSPVGQETQYF.